The 10 T cell receptor beta chains below were found in one sample sequenced in a study of T-cell memory formation after mild COVID-19. Via MiXCR, TCRdb re-called the 5' RACE reads, giving one row per CDR3 protein. The repertoire holds roughly 580,000 distinct CDR3 sequences, with roughly 18% as singletons. Sequencing was performed on PBMCs or a T cell subset sorted from them (not recorded which). The receptors come from an adult woman who had mild COVID-19 (a few samples of this study predate the infection). Cell type and time point are not known.

This clonotype was picked up many times. The chain joins TRBV9 to TRBJ2-3, with 10 bases fitting TRBD2. The CDR3 is 18 amino acids. CDR1 and CDR2 (germline): SGDLS, YYNGEE. Trimming cost V 0 bases and J 1 base; bases outside gene matches: 8. The DNA for the CDR3 is TGTGCCAGCAGCGTAGAAACTAGCGGGAATCCTGGCACAGATACGCAGTATTTT. Amino acid sequence: CASSVETSGNPGTDTQYF. The variable domain in full, with the rest retrieved from reference TRBV9 and TRBJ2-3, is DSGVTQTPKHLITATGQRVTLRCSPRSGDLSVYWYQQSLDQGLQFLIQYYNGEERAKGNILERFSAQQFPDLHSELNLSSLELGDSALYFCASSVETSGNPGTDTQYFGPGTRLTVL.

The V call is TRBV2, the J call TRBJ2-4; D uncertain. This CDR3 region has 14 residues. Germline V gives CDR1 SNHLY, CDR2 FYNNEI. V shed 0 bases and J shed 12 bases, with 15 bases lying between them. The CDR3 protein is CASSEALPRRTQYF. As DNA, the CDR3 is TGTGCCAGCAGTGAAGCGCTTCCTCGACGTACTCAGTACTTC.

The V and J genes are TRBV24-1 and TRBJ2-3; 9 bases match TRBD1. V was pared by 5 bases and J by 2 bases, with 10 bases of the junction left unmatched. Germline V lookup: CDR1 KGHDR, CDR2 SFDVKD. The CDR3 covers 17 residues. This CDR3 is CATSGPRRQGVTDTQYF. The CDR3 DNA reads as TGTGCCACCAGTGGACCACGGCGACAGGGGGTCACAGATACGCAGTATTTT.

This clonotype was seen a few times. The junction does not match germline at one end; this may be a read error. This sequence joins TRBV7-7 and TRBJ2-7; 9 nucleotides match TRBD1. Germline V gene data show CDR1 as SSHAT and CDR2 as FNYEAQ (reference sequence). CDR3 size: 14 residues. The CDR3 loop is CASSLRTGENEQYF. CDR3 in DNA: TGTGCTAGCAGCCTACGGACAGGGGAGAACGAGCAGTACTTC.

The chain is built from TRBV9 and TRBJ2-5; D gene uncertain. The germline gives CDR1 SGDLS, CDR2 YYNGEE. The CDR3 has 13 residues. Trimming took off 0 bases at V and 5 bases at J, with 8 bases between the two ends. This chain's CDR3 is CASSVGLIETQYF. The CDR3 DNA is TGTGCCAGCAGCGTAGGCCTTATCGAGACCCAGTACTTC. Looking up the rest from reference TRBV9 and TRBJ2-5 gives the full variable domain: DSGVTQTPKHLITATGQRVTLRCSPRSGDLSVYWYQQSLDQGLQFLIQYYNGEERAKGNILERFSAQQFPDLHSELNLSSLELGDSALYFCASSVGLIETQYFGPGTRLLVL.

There are a few counts of this clonotype. The chain carries TRBV20-1 and TRBJ1-1; D not resolved. CDR1 is DFQATT, CDR2 SNEGSKA, per germline (reference sequence). Trimming removed 0 bases at V and 4 bases at J, with 9 bases between. The CDR3 consists of 13 residues. The DNA of the CDR3 is TGCAGTGCTAGAGATCTCATGGCCACTGAAGCTTTCTTT. It is translated as CSARDLMATEAFF.

This clonotype was seen a handful of times. The V call is TRBV7-9, the J call TRBJ2-3, with a possible D match to TRBD1 (5 bases). The germline CDR1 and CDR2 sequences are SEHNR and FQNEAQ (reference sequence). CDR3 length equals 19 residues. The V and J ends lost 4 bases and 6 bases respectively, with 29 bases between them. The CDR3 protein is CASSSSRLRVGAYDDTQYF. The CDR3 region has the DNA TGTGCCAGCAGCTCCTCACGGCTTCGGGTAGGGGCCTACGACGATACGCAGTATTTT.

The gene calls are TRBV7-2 and TRBJ2-7; D is ambiguous. Between the trimmed V and J ends, which lost 1 base and 4 bases, there was a span of 14 bases. In germline, CDR1 is SGHTA, CDR2 FQGNSA. This CDR3 has 15 amino acids. Here the CDR3 reads CASSLEAMTHYEQYF. CDR3 DNA sequence: TGTGCCAGCAGCTTAGAAGCAATGACTCATTACGAGCAGTACTTC.

There are a few counts of this clonotype. This sequence joins TRBV3-1 and TRBJ2-1, with 9 nucleotides matching TRBD2. The germline gives CDR1 LGHDT, CDR2 YNNKEL (reference sequence). The V gene end was trimmed by 3 bases and the J gene end by 7 bases; junction bases not matched to a gene: 7. There are 15 residues in the CDR3. CDR3 protein: CASSHPAGGRNEQFF. In DNA form, the CDR3 reads TGTGCCAGCAGCCATCCGGCGGGGGGGAGGAATGAGCAGTTCTTC.

CDR3 residues: CATQGQDLYEQYF. The CDR3 nucleotides read TGTGCCACCCAGGGACAGGACCTCTACGAGCAGTACTTC. The chain links TRBV24-1 to TRBJ2-7, with 8 bases aligning to TRBD1. The CDR3 spans 13 residues. Germline assignment: CDR1 KGHDR and CDR2 SFDVKD. J was trimmed by 3 bases and V by 9 bases; bases with no gene match: 6.